This T cell receptor (beta chain) was obtained from a study of T cells expressing NK-cell markers. The wider study: Seven of the eight sequenced donors were HCMV-seropositive; one was seronegative.

TCRdb re-called the 5' RACE reads and catalogs CDR3 proteins one per entry, DNA excluded. Here the sample table reports about 180,000 distinct CDR3 sequences. Study conclusions and caveats: Of CD8+ T cells, about 1.0-8% belonged to dominant NKG2C+ clonotypes in 5 to 7 donors. There were four donors in whom these clonotypes also led the CD3+CD56-NKG2C+ fraction.

The CDR3 is made up of 13 amino acids. With regard to this clonotype: As yet, its antigen is unknown.

This receptor was obtained from a man aged 18-70 years in good health. The chain links TRBV12-3 or TRBV12-4 to TRBJ1-1. The sample comprised blood T cells: a sorted CD56 or NKG2C T cell subset, CD4+ or CD8+ T cells, or bulk PBMC T cells (not recorded which). The CDR3 sequence: CASSTQLVTEAFF.